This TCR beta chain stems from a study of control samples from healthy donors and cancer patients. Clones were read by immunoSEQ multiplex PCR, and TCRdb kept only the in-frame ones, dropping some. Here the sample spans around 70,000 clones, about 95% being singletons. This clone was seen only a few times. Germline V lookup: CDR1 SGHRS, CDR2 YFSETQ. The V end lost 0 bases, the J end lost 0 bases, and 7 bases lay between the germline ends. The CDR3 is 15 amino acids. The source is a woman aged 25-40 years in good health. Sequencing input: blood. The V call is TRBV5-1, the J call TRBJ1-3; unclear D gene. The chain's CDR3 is CASSLELTSGNTIYF. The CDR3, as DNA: TGCGCCAGCAGCTTGGAGCTTACCTCTGGAAACACCATATATTTT.